These 27 T cell receptor beta chains were sequenced from one sample in a study of blood T cells in healthy people across ages. The authors ran a second PCR of about 7 to 11 cycles using a sample-barcoded 5' primer and a J-beta primer mix. MiXCR, applied by TCRdb to the 5' RACE reads, yields one record per CDR3 protein. This sample has 650,000 to 800,000 distinct CDR3 sequences, with about 51% found just once. Source material: blood. The origin of the receptors is a woman older than 75 in good health.

V usage is TRBV10-3 and J usage is TRBJ2-5, with D unresolved. The CDR3 spans 15 residues. V dropped 6 bases and J dropped 5 bases, with 19 bases sitting between them. Germline assignment: CDR1 ENHRY and CDR2 SYGVKD. CDR3 in DNA: TGTGCCATCAGCGCCCGCGACGGCTCCTGGGAGACCCAGTACTTC. Protein: CAISARDGSWETQYF.

Points on this clonotype: One base away lies a much larger clone, so this may be a sequencing read error. This rearrangement joins TRBV28 to TRBJ1-1; 7 nucleotides line up with TRBD1. CDR1 is MDHEN and CDR2 is SYDVKM in the germline V gene. The CDR3 extends over 15 amino acids. The chain's CDR3 is CASSLQGVMNAEAFF. In nucleotides, the CDR3 is TGTGCCAGCAGTTTACAGGGGGTTATGAACGCTGAAGCTTTCTTT.

The CDR3 sequence: CASSSTGEGNTIYF. For the CDR3, the DNA is TGTGCCAGCAGCTCAACGGGCGAAGGAAACACCATATATTTT. J is TRBJ1-3 and V is TRBV6-5; no clear D. This CDR3 region has 14 residues. CDR1 MNHEY and CDR2 SVGAGI come from the germline V gene. V was trimmed by 6 bases and J by 4 bases, leaving 13 bases between them.

This clonotype showed up just once. This chain links TRBV11-2 with TRBJ2-1; TRBD2 is a possible D gene (6 bases). The CDR3 has 15 amino acids. The V and J ends lost 5 bases and 5 bases respectively, with 16 bases between them. CDR1 is SGHAT, CDR2 FQNNGV, per germline. The CDR3 coding sequence is TGTGCCAGCAGCCCCCGGGACTTGCGTCACAATGAGCAGTTCTTC. Protein sequence: CASSPRDLRHNEQFF. The full variable domain, with the rest looked up from reference TRBV11-2 and TRBJ2-1, is EAGVAQSPRYKIIEKRQSVAFWCNPISGHATLYWYQQILGQGPKLLIQFQNNGVVDDSQLPKDRFSAERLKGVDSTLKIQPAKLEDSAVYLCASSPRDLRHNEQFFGPGTRLTVL.

A few counts support this clonotype. V and J are TRBV2 and TRBJ2-3; TRBD2 is a possible D gene (5 bases). CDR3 size: 14 residues. Trimming shortened V by 10 bases and J by 2 bases, and 16 bases separated the two germline ends. CDR1 is SNHLY and CDR2 is FYNNEI in the germline V gene. In DNA form, the CDR3 reads TGTGCCACCTTGGGCGGGTGGGCCACAGATACGCAGTATTTT. Encoded protein: CATLGGWATDTQYF.

The V and J genes are TRBV7-2 and TRBJ2-2; possible D gene TRBD1, 6 bases. The CDR3 is made up of 14 amino acids. Germline V gives CDR1 SGHTA, CDR2 FQGNSA. The V end lost 5 bases, the J end lost 5 bases, and 12 bases lay between the germline ends. The CDR3 region is CASSIQGGTGELFF. The CDR3, as DNA: TGTGCCAGCAGCATACAGGGCGGGACCGGGGAGCTGTTTTTT.

As for this clonotype: A much larger clone is a single base away; this may be a read error. V gene TRBV11-3 combines with J gene TRBJ1-5; TRBD1 is a possible D gene (5 bases). The germline V and J ends were trimmed by 0 bases and 7 bases, with 19 bases remaining between them. In germline, CDR1 is SGHNT, CDR2 YENEEA. The CDR3 contains 17 residues. In nucleotides, the CDR3 is TGTGCCAGCAGCTTAGAGGGTCAGGGTATAGGGCGGCAGCCCCAGCATTTT. This gives the protein CASSLEGQGIGRQPQHF.

The chain joins TRBV16 to TRBJ1-4; D unclear. V lost 7 bases and J lost 10, with 19 bases in between. CDR1 and CDR2 (germline): KGHSY, FQNENV. There are 14 residues in the CDR3. The CDR3 DNA sequence: TGTGCCAGCACCGACGAGGTCTTGTCAGGAAAACTGTTTTTT. The encoded protein is CASTDEVLSGKLFF.

Comments on this clonotype: Being one base from a much bigger clone, this may be a read error. This chain joins TRBV5-1 and TRBJ1-2, with TRBD1 matching 10 bases. J gave up 13 bases and V 2 bases, and 8 bases lay outside the gene matches. The CDR3 is 13 amino acids. The germline V gene encodes CDR1 SGHRS and CDR2 YFSETQ. CDR3 sequence reads: CASSFGQGDFCTF. In nucleotides, the CDR3 is TGCGCCAGCAGCTTTGGACAGGGGGACTTCTGCACCTTC.

This clonotype was picked up a small number of times. V is TRBV29-1 and J is TRBJ2-1; TRBD1 matches at 7 bases. The J call is in doubt because the DNA end fits TRBJ2-7 better. The germline V gene encodes CDR1 SQVTM and CDR2 ANQGSEA. The CDR3 is 14 amino acids. CDR3 nucleotides: TGCAGCGTGGTTACAGGGGTGGGCTACAATGAGCAGTACTTC. Residues: CSVVTGVGYNEQYF.

Ten or more counts support this clonotype. CDR3 loop: CASDGDSYEQYF. CDR3 sequence (DNA): TGTGCCAGCGATGGCGACTCCTACGAGCAGTACTTC. The V and J genes are TRBV2 and TRBJ2-7; D is uncertain. The V and J ends lost 8 bases and 0 bases respectively, with 8 bases between them. The CDR3 loop spans 12 amino acids. Germline V gene lookup returns CDR1 SNHLY and CDR2 FYNNEI. The full variable domain, in which reference TRBV2 and TRBJ2-7 provide the parts outside the CDR3, is EPEVTQTPSHQVTQMGQEVILRCVPISNHLYFYWYRQILGQKVEFLVSFYNNEISEKSEIFDDQFSVERPDGSNFTLKIRSTKLEDSAMYFCASDGDSYEQYFGPGTRLTVT.

As for this clonotype: This may be a read error: a much more frequent sequence differs by one nucleotide. The V call is TRBV7-2, the J call TRBJ2-3, with 9 nucleotides matching TRBD1. The CDR3 runs 14 residues. Germline V CDR1 and CDR2: SGHTA, FQGNSA. The V and J ends lost 5 bases and 8 bases, in that order; junction bases with no gene match: 8. The CDR3 nucleotides read TGTGCCAGCAGCGTTGGGACAGGGAGGGCTACGCAGTATTTT. Its protein is CASSVGTGRATQYF.

The rearrangement uses TRBV5-5 and TRBJ1-4; D gene ambiguous. Trimming cost V 2 bases and J 4 bases, with 9 bases left between them. The V gene's germline CDR1 is SGHKS and CDR2 YYEKEE (reference sequence). The CDR3 totals 14 residues. CDR3 loop: CASSFGSHNEKLFF. Written as DNA, the CDR3 is TGTGCCAGCAGCTTCGGCAGCCATAATGAAAAACTGTTTTTT.

This clonotype was counted between two and nine times. The rearrangement uses TRBV7-2 and TRBJ2-3; 7 bases fit TRBD2. This CDR3 is built from 15 residues. CDR1 and CDR2 (germline): SGHTA, FQGNSA. V lost 6 bases to trimming and J lost 9 bases; unmatched junction nucleotides: 15. In DNA form, the CDR3 reads TGTGCCAGCAGTTGGGGGGGGACTTCTCAGAGAACGCAGTATTTT. Translation: CASSWGGTSQRTQYF.

J is TRBJ2-2 and V is TRBV5-1; tentative D call: TRBD1 (6 bases). The germline gives CDR1 SGHRS, CDR2 YFSETQ. The CDR3 runs to 16 residues. Trimming removed 4 bases from V and 8 bases from J, with 21 bases in between. The CDR3 here is CASSVVLTGIMGELFF. As DNA, the CDR3 is TGCGCCAGCAGCGTGGTACTAACAGGGATCATGGGGGAGCTGTTTTTT.

The chain is built from TRBV21-1 and TRBJ2-1. TRBV21-1 is labeled a pseudogene. The CDR3 is 13 amino acids. The CDR3 nucleotides read TGTGCCAGCAGCAAAGGAGCTGGCGGACAGCAGTTCTTC. The encoded protein is CASSKGAGGQQFF.

The chain links TRBV5-1 to TRBJ1-1, with a possible D match to TRBD1 (5 bases). The CDR3 runs 12 residues. Trimming cost V 2 bases and J 6 bases, with 8 bases left between them. Germline V gene data show CDR1 as SGHRS and CDR2 as YFSETQ. CDR3 in DNA: TGCGCCAGCAGCTTTCTGGGGGCTGAAGCTTTCTTT. Translated: CASSFLGAEAFF.

This clonotype was counted only a few times. The V and J genes are TRBV11-1 and TRBJ2-2, with 7 bases identical to TRBD1. Trimming at V came to 5 bases and at J to 4 bases, leaving 10 bases not matched to a gene. The CDR3 totals 16 residues. Germline CDR1 SGHAT, CDR2 FQDESV (reference sequence). CDR3 in amino acids: CASSLGTGVVTGELFF. CDR3 bases: TGTGCCAGCAGCCTAGGAACAGGGGTGGTCACCGGGGAGCTGTTTTTT.

In its sample, this clonotype was seen many times. The rearrangement joins TRBV9 to TRBJ2-3; D is undetermined. Trimming took off 0 bases at V and 2 bases at J, with 4 bases between the two ends. This CDR3 is built from 13 residues. CDR1 is SGDLS, CDR2 YYNGEE, per germline. The DNA of the CDR3 is TGTGCCAGCAGCGTAGTGCTCACAGATACGCAGTATTTT. Translating it yields CASSVVLTDTQYF.

The chain employs TRBV7-9 and TRBJ2-6, with D perhaps TRBD1 (6 bases). CDR3 length: 18 amino acids. Germline V gene sequence: CDR1 SEHNR, CDR2 FQNEAQ (reference sequence). Trimming left V 3 bases short and J 1 base short, with 16 bases between. CDR3 in amino acids: CASSFLRQVQSGANVLTF. The CDR3 nucleotides read TGTGCCAGCAGCTTTTTGAGACAGGTCCAATCTGGGGCCAACGTCCTGACTTTC.

This clonotype was seen only once. V usage is TRBV6-6 and J usage is TRBJ2-5, with 9 bases identical to TRBD1. The J call is in doubt because the DNA end fits TRBJ2-7 better. Germline lookup yields CDR1 MNHNY and CDR2 SVGAGI (reference sequence). This CDR3 has 15 amino acids. CDR3 sequence reads: CASRRSRDRDHEQYF. The CDR3 DNA sequence: TGTGCCAGCAGGCGCAGCCGGGACAGGGACCACGAGCAGTACTTC.

This clonotype was recorded at least ten times. A much larger clone is a single base away; this may be a read error. This sequence joins TRBV6-5 and TRBJ2-1; 9 nucleotides agree with TRBD1. The CDR3 length is 16 residues. V shed 2 bases and J 6 bases; nucleotides not matched to a gene: 8. Germline V lookup: CDR1 MNHEY, CDR2 SVGAGI. This chain's CDR3 is CASSYAADRGINEQFF. CDR3 DNA sequence: TGTGCCAGCAGTTACGCCGCGGACAGGGGAATCAATGAGCAGTTCTTC.

This clonotype has a handful of counts. The rearrangement uses TRBV5-1 and TRBJ2-5, with TRBD2 matching 7 bases. Unmatched junction bases numbered 10, after V lost 6 bases and J lost 2 bases. The CDR3 has 15 amino acids. The germline gives CDR1 SGHRS, CDR2 YFSETQ. The CDR3 reads CASNRGGGPQETQYF. CDR3 DNA sequence: TGCGCCAGCAATCGTGGCGGGGGACCACAAGAGACCCAGTACTTC.

The chain joins TRBV5-1 to TRBJ2-1; D is unclear. Trimming removed 0 bases at V and 1 base at J, with 14 bases between. The germline V gene has CDR1 SGHRS and CDR2 YFSETQ. CDR3 length: 17 amino acids. The CDR3 sequence is CASSLAEGRLSYNEQFF. The CDR3 DNA is TGCGCCAGCAGCTTGGCCGAAGGACGCCTATCCTACAATGAGCAGTTCTTC.

This clonotype was found many times. This sequence joins TRBV12-3 or TRBV12-4 and TRBJ1-1; 7 bases line up with TRBD1. The CDR3 length is 15 residues. The V segment lost 6 bases and the J segment 4 bases; nucleotides outside the gene matches: 11. The CDR3 spells CASSSNRGGGTEAFF. The DNA for the CDR3 is TGTGCCAGCAGCTCCAACAGGGGAGGAGGCACTGAAGCTTTCTTT.

As concerns this clonotype: A much bigger clone sits one base away, suggesting this may be a read error. The chain carries TRBV5-1 and TRBJ1-5; D is unclear. In germline, CDR1 is SGHRS, CDR2 YFSETQ. The length of the CDR3 is 13 residues. CDR3 bases: TGCGCCAGCTGCTTCCTACCCAATCAGCCCCAGCATTTT. Encoded protein: CASCFLPNQPQHF.

This clonotype was observed at least ten times. The rearrangement links TRBV12-3 or TRBV12-4 to TRBJ2-7, with D unclear. The CDR3 sequence is 15 residues long. Trimming shortened V by 0 bases and J by 3 bases, and 12 bases separated the two germline ends. CDR3 bases: TGTGCCAGCAGTTTAGCGTCAGCCCTCCGCTACGAGCAGTACTTC. Its translation is CASSLASALRYEQYF.